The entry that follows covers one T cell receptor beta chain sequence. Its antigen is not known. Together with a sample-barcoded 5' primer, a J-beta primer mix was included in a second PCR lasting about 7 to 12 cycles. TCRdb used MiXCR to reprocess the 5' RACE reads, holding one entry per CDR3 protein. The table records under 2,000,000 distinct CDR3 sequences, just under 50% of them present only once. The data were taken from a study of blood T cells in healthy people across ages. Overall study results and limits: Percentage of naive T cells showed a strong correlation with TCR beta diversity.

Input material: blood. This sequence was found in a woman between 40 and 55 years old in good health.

For the CDR3, the DNA is TGTGCCAGCAGCCAATTCTCGAGAGGGGAGACCCAGTACTTC. Its translation: CASSQFSRGETQYF. V is TRBV7-6 and J is TRBJ2-5; D possibly corresponds to TRBD2 (5 bases). Trimming cost V 5 bases and J 5 bases, with 15 bases left between them. Germline CDR1 SGHVS, CDR2 FNYEAQ. There are 14 residues in the CDR3.